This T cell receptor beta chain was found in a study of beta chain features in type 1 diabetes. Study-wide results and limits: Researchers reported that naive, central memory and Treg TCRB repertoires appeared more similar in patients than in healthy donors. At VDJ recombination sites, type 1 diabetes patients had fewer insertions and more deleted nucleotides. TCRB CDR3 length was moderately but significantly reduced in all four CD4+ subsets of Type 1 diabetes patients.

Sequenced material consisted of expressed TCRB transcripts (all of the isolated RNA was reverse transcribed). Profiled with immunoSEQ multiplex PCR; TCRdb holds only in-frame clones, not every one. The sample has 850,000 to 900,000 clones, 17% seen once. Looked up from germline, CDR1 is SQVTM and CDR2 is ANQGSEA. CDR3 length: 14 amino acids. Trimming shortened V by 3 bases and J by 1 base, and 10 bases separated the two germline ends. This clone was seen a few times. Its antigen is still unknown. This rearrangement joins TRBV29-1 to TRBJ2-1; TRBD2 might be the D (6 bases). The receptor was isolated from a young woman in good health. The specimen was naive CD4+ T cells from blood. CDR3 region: CSVDKSGSYNEQFF. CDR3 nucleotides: TGCAGCGTTGACAAAAGCGGGTCCTACAATGAGCAGTTCTTC.